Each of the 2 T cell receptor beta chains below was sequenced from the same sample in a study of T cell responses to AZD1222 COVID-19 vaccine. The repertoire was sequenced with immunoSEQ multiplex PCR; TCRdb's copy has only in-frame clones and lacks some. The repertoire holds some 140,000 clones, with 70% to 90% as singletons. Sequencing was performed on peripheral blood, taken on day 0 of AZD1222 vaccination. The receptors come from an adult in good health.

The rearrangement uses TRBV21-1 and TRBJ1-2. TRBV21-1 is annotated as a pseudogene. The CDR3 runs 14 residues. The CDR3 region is CASSKLGGAYGYTF. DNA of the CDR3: TGTGCCAGCAGCAAACTTGGGGGGGCCTATGGCTACACCTTC.

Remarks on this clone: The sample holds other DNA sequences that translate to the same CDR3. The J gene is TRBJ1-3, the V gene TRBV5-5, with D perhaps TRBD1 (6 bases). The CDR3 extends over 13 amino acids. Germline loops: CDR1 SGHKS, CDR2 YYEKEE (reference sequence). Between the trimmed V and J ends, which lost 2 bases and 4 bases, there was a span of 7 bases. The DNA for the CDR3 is TGTGCCAGCAGCTTAGGACAGGGAAACACCATATATTTT. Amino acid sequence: CASSLGQGNTIYF.